The next 26 T cell receptor beta chains were all read from a single sample in a study of Graves' ophthalmopathy and Graves' hyperthyroidism. Amplification from RNA transcripts yielded the TCR beta CDR3 regions. HTBI primers served in a first-round RT-PCR, which a second-round multiplex PCR followed. TCRdb reanalysed the multiplex PCR reads using MiXCR and keeps one entry per CDR3 protein. This sample has hundreds of thousands of distinct CDR3 sequences, with about 41% found just once. Sequencing used peripheral blood. These receptors all come from an adult man with Graves' ophthalmopathy.

The chain uses TRBV5-5 and TRBJ1-4, with D maybe TRBD1 (6 bases). Looked up from germline, CDR1 is SGHKS and CDR2 is YYEKEE (reference sequence). CDR3 length: 14 amino acids. Trimming removed 4 bases from V and 0 bases from J, with 7 bases in between. CDR3 residues: CASSGGPTNEKLFF. CDR3 nucleotides: TGTGCCAGCAGCGGGGGGCCAACTAATGAAAAACTGTTTTTT.

Details on this clonotype: This may be a read error: a much more frequent sequence differs by one nucleotide. CDR3 nucleotides: TGCGGTGCTAGTCGTACAACTAATGAAAAACTGTTTTTT. Encoded protein: CGASRTTNEKLFF. This chain connects TRBV20-1 to TRBJ1-4; D gene unclear. Germline lookup yields CDR1 DFQATT and CDR2 SNEGSKA (reference sequence). CDR3 length equals 13 residues.

This sequence joins TRBV12-3 or TRBV12-4 and TRBJ2-2; either TRBD1 or TRBD2 may supply D (5 bases each). This CDR3 comprises 14 residues. The V end lost 5 bases, the J end lost 7 bases, and 14 bases lay between the germline ends. CDR3 DNA sequence: TGTGCCAGCAGTGGGGCCGGGACGGACGGGGAGCTGTTTTTT. This translates into CASSGAGTDGELFF.

Comments on this clonotype: A much larger clonotype is one base distant, so this may be a read error. The chain uses TRBV5-6 and TRBJ1-2, with D uncertain. The V end lost 0 bases, the J end lost 8 bases, and 14 bases lay between the germline ends. Germline V gives CDR1 SGHDT, CDR2 YYEEEE. The CDR3 covers 14 residues. CDR3 sequence: CASSLGGTEQGYTF. The CDR3 DNA follows: TGTGCCAGCAGCTTGGGGGGTACGGAGCAGGGCTACACCTTC.

The J gene is TRBJ1-4, the V gene TRBV9; the D is unclear. Germline V gene sequence: CDR1 SGDLS, CDR2 YYNGEE. This CDR3 has 16 amino acids. V lost 4 bases and J lost 8, with 21 bases in between. This CDR3 reads CASSSSNSPAGEKLFF. The CDR3, as DNA: TGTGCCAGCAGCTCCAGTAATTCACCCGCGGGCGAAAAACTGTTTTTT.

This chain joins TRBV29-1 and TRBJ2-7, with D maybe TRBD2 (6 bases). In germline, CDR1 is SQVTM, CDR2 ANQGSEA. The CDR3 extends over 11 amino acids. With 7 bases removed from V and 7 bases from J, the gap between germline ends came to 14 bases. The CDR3 DNA is TGCAGCGGGAGGGCCGTTCGGGAGCAGTACTTC. Residues: CSGRAVREQYF.

This clonotype was detected many times. This chain connects TRBV12-3 or TRBV12-4 to TRBJ2-7; 9 positions match TRBD1. Unmatched junction bases numbered 3, after V lost 3 bases and J lost 3 bases. The CDR3 length is 14 residues. The CDR3 is CASSFVGQGYEQYF. CDR3 sequence (DNA): TGTGCCAGCAGTTTTGTGGGACAGGGCTACGAGCAGTACTTC.

This clonotype was counted many times. The V gene is TRBV4-2, the J gene TRBJ1-2, with D possibly TRBD1 on 5 matching bases. V lost 0 bases, J lost 2 bases, and 10 bases lay in between. The germline gives CDR1 LGHNA, CDR2 YNFKEQ. The CDR3 totals 15 residues. CDR3 sequence: CASSQERGANYGYTF. As DNA, the CDR3 is TGTGCCAGCAGCCAAGAGAGAGGGGCAAACTATGGCTACACCTTC.

In this sample, this clonotype turned up a few times. The chain employs TRBV6-5 and TRBJ2-5; the D gene is possibly TRBD1 (7 bases). The CDR3 has 14 residues. Germline V lookup: CDR1 MNHEY, CDR2 SVGAGI. V was trimmed by 6 bases and J by 5 bases, leaving 16 bases between them. Here the CDR3 DNA reads TGTGCCAGCAGGACAGGGAGGATGGTCGAGACCCAGTACTTC. Translation: CASRTGRMVETQYF.

In this sample, this clonotype turned up many times. This chain joins TRBV7-9 and TRBJ1-4; no definite D call. This CDR3 has 12 amino acids. Germline lookup yields CDR1 SEHNR and CDR2 FQNEAQ (reference sequence). The V end was cut by 5 bases, the J end by 3 bases, with 4 bases between. The CDR3 DNA reads TGTGCCAGCAGCCCCTCTAATGAAAAACTGTTTTTT. It yields the protein CASSPSNEKLFF. The whole variable domain, remainder taken from reference TRBV7-9 and TRBJ1-4, is DTGVSQNPRHKITKRGQNVTFRCDPISEHNRLYWYRQTLGQGPEFLTYFQNEAQLEKSRLLSDRFSAERPKGSFSTLEIQRTEQGDSAMYLCASSPSNEKLFFGSGTQLSVL.

The sample holds many counts of this clonotype. The chain carries TRBV4-1 and TRBJ2-7, with D maybe TRBD2 (5 bases). The CDR3 contains 14 residues. V was clipped by 4 bases and J by 6 bases, with 16 bases between them. The V gene's germline CDR1 is MGHRA and CDR2 YSYEKL. This chain's CDR3 is CASSPGIRSGEQYF. The CDR3 nucleotides read TGCGCCAGCAGCCCCGGGATCCGCAGTGGCGAGCAGTACTTC.

This clonotype came up many times. This chain connects TRBV10-3 to TRBJ1-6; 10 bases fit TRBD1. Germline V gene data show CDR1 as ENHRY and CDR2 as SYGVKD. With 7 bases clipped from V and 8 bases from J, the junction kept 8 bases outside the gene matches. CDR3 length equals 15 residues. CDR3 sequence (DNA): TGTGCCATCACCGCGACAGGGGGCTTGGATTCACCCCTCCACTTT. This translates into CAITATGGLDSPLHF.

This chain connects TRBV7-3 to TRBJ2-5; 9 positions agree with TRBD2. This CDR3 is 16 amino acids long. Trimming took 5 bases from V and 1 from J; bases not matched to a gene: 8. Germline V CDR1 and CDR2: SGHTA, FQGTGA. CDR3: CASSGASGTAQETQYF. CDR3 bases: TGTGCCAGCAGCGGCGCTAGCGGGACGGCCCAAGAGACCCAGTACTTC.

The genes are TRBV5-1 and TRBJ2-7; 9 positions agree with TRBD2. The CDR3 length is 15 residues. Germline V gene sequence: CDR1 SGHRS, CDR2 YFSETQ. The V gene end was trimmed by 1 base and the J gene end by 3 bases; junction bases not matched to a gene: 5. The CDR3 sequence: CASSLFSGGYYEQYF. DNA of the CDR3: TGCGCCAGCAGCTTGTTCAGCGGGGGGTACTACGAGCAGTACTTC.

The V call is TRBV6-6, the J call TRBJ2-7; TRBD2 matches 7 bases. V lost 2 bases and J lost 2; bases outside the gene matches: 6. The CDR3 runs 15 residues. Germline V gene data show CDR1 as MNHNY and CDR2 as SVGAGI (reference sequence). CDR3 protein: CASSYGRGDTYEQYF. The DNA of the CDR3 is TGTGCCAGCAGTTACGGCCGGGGGGATACCTACGAGCAGTACTTC.

About this clonotype: A read error may account for a junction end that differs from germline. The V gene is TRBV7-7, the J gene TRBJ2-5; the match to TRBD1 covers 7 bases. This CDR3 is 13 amino acids long. Germline V gives CDR1 SSHAT, CDR2 FNYEAQ (reference sequence). The chain's CDR3 is CASSLERGTVQDF. The CDR3 DNA is TGCGCCAGCAGCTTAGAGAGGGGGACAGTCCAGGACTTC.

There are a few counts of this clonotype. The gene calls are TRBV20-1 and TRBJ2-7; D may correspond to TRBD1 or TRBD2 (6 bases each). This CDR3 is built from 14 residues. CDR1 is DFQATT and CDR2 is SNEGSKA in the germline V gene (reference sequence). V lost 3 bases, J lost 0 bases, and 12 bases lay in between. CDR3 sequence reads: CSAREGGLSYEQYF. The DNA of the CDR3 is TGCAGTGCTAGGGAGGGGGGCCTCTCCTACGAGCAGTACTTC.

The rearrangement links TRBV9 to TRBJ2-7; TRBD1 matches at 8 bases. The CDR3 is 14 residues long. Germline CDR1 reads SGDLS; CDR2 reads YYNGEE. After removal of 8 bases from V and 2 bases from J, the junction contained 9 bases not matched to a gene. For the CDR3, the DNA is TGTGCCAGAAGCCCGGGGACAGGACCCTACGAGCAGTACTTC. Translation: CARSPGTGPYEQYF.

This clonotype showed up many times. V usage is TRBV29-1 and J usage is TRBJ1-4; 7 nucleotides agree with TRBD1. CDR1 and CDR2 (germline): SQVTM, ANQGSEA. The CDR3 extends over 15 amino acids. After removal of 4 bases from V and 5 bases from J, the junction contained 10 bases not matched to a gene. The CDR3 nucleotides read TGCAGCGTTGGACACAGGGGAGCCTCAAATGAAAAACTGTTTTTT. Amino acids: CSVGHRGASNEKLFF.

The chain has TRBV11-2 and TRBJ2-6; the match to TRBD2 covers 13 bases. This CDR3 has 18 amino acids. CDR1 is SGHAT and CDR2 is FQNNGV in the germline V gene. Trimming took 5 bases from V and 4 from J; bases not matched to a gene: 8. CDR3 loop: CASSGTSGRARGANVLTF. CDR3 coding DNA: TGTGCCAGCAGCGGTACTAGCGGGAGGGCGCGCGGGGCCAACGTCCTGACTTTC.

This clonotype was seen at least ten times. The junction differs from germline at one of its ends, possibly a read error. The gene calls are TRBV12-3 or TRBV12-4 and TRBJ2-6, with D perhaps TRBD1 or TRBD2 (5 bases each). This CDR3 is built from 16 residues. CDR3 protein: CASSFRDGSGANVLTF. The CDR3, as DNA: TGTGCCAGTAGTTTCCGGGACGGCTCTGGGGCCAACGTCCTGACTTTC.

The rearrangement links TRBV7-9 to TRBJ2-6; a possible D gene is TRBD1 (6 bases). This CDR3 has 14 residues. V gave up 5 bases and J gave up 6 bases, with 11 bases separating them. Germline V gene data show CDR1 as SEHNR and CDR2 as FQNEAQ (reference sequence). CDR3 in amino acids: CASSTGQTANVLTF. CDR3 coding DNA: TGTGCCAGCAGCACAGGACAGACGGCCAACGTCCTGACTTTC.

This clonotype has a count of ten or more. This CDR3 is CASSFDGSTEAFF. CDR3 in DNA: TGTGCCAGCAGCTTCGACGGTAGCACTGAAGCTTTCTTT. This chain uses TRBV7-9 with TRBJ1-1; D call uncertain. Deletions cut 3 bases from V and 4 bases from J, with 9 bases between. The CDR3 loop spans 13 amino acids. Looked up from germline, CDR1 is SEHNR and CDR2 is FQNEAQ (reference sequence).

This clonotype has ten or more counts. This chain connects TRBV6-6 to TRBJ2-5, with 7 bases fitting TRBD1. V trimming: 2 bases; J trimming: 4 bases; junction bases outside the gene matches: 7. The CDR3 is 15 residues long. CDR1 and CDR2 (germline): MNHNY, SVGAGI (reference sequence). The CDR3 here is CASSYGQGEGETQYF. Here the CDR3 DNA reads TGTGCCAGCAGTTACGGGCAGGGGGAAGGAGAGACCCAGTACTTC.

The genes are TRBV7-2 and TRBJ2-7; possibly TRBD1 for D (5 bases). Germline V CDR1 and CDR2: SGHTA, FQGNSA. The CDR3 runs 15 residues. The ends were cut back, 5 bases at V and 3 bases at J, with 17 bases in the middle. The chain's CDR3 is CASSQDVRRGYEQYF. CDR3 DNA: TGTGCCAGCAGCCAAGATGTGCGTAGGGGCTACGAGCAGTACTTC.

The chain carries TRBV5-1 and TRBJ2-2; TRBD1 is a possible D gene (6 bases). Germline CDR1 SGHRS, CDR2 YFSETQ. CDR3 length: 16 residues. Trimming stripped 2 bases from V and 2 bases from J, with 13 bases between. CDR3 amino acids: CASSLPGTINTGELFF. The CDR3 nucleotides read TGCGCCAGCAGCTTACCCGGGACAATTAACACCGGGGAGCTGTTTTTT.